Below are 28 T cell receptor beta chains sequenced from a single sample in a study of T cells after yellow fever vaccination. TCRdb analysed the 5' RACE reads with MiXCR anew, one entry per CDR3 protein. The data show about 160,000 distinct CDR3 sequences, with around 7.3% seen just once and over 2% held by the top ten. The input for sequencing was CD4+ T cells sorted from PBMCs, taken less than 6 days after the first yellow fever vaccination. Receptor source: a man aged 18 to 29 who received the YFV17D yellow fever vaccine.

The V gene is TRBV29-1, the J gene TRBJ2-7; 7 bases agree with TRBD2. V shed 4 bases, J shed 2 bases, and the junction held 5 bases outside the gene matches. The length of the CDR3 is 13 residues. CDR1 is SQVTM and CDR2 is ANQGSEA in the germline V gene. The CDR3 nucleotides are TGCAGCGTTGCCGGGGGGAACCCCTACGAGCAGTACTTC. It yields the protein CSVAGGNPYEQYF.

The CDR3 DNA follows: TGTGCCAGCAGCTTGCCAAAGAACTATGGCTACACCTTC. It encodes CASSLPKNYGYTF. The chain is built from TRBV5-5 and TRBJ1-2; D is unresolved. V lost 1 base, J lost 2 bases, and 6 bases lay in between. The CDR3 extends over 13 amino acids. The germline V gene encodes CDR1 SGHKS and CDR2 YYEKEE (reference sequence).

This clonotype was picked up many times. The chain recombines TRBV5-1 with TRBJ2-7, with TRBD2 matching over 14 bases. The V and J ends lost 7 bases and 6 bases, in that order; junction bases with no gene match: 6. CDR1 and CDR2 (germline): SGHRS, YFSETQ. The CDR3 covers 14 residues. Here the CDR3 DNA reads TGCGCCAGCCGAACCGGACTAGCGGGGGGCGAGCAGTACTTC. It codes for CASRTGLAGGEQYF. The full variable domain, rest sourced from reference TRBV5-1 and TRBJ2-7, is KAGVTQTPRYLIKTRGQQVTLSCSPISGHRSVSWYQQTPGQGLQFLFEYFSETQRNKGNFPGRFSGRQFSNSRSEMNVSTLELGDSALYLCASRTGLAGGEQYFGPGTRLTVT.

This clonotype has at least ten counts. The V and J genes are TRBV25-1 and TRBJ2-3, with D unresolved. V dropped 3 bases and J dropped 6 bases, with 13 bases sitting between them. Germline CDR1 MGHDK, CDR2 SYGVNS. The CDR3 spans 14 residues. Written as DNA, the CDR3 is TGTGCCAGCAGTGATCGGCCGTCAGTGGATACGCAGTATTTT. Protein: CASSDRPSVDTQYF.

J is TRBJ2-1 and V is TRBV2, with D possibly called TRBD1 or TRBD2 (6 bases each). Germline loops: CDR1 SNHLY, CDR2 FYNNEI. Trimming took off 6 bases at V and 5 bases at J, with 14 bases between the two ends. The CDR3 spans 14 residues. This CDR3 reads CASRFGGAHNEQFF. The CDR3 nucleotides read TGTGCCAGCAGGTTCGGGGGCGCCCACAATGAGCAGTTCTTC.

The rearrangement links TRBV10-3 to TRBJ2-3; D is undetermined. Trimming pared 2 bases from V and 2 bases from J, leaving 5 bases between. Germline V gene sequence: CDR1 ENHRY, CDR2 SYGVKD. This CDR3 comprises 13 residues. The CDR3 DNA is TGTGCCATCAGTGAGGGTCCCACAGATACGCAGTATTTT. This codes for CAISEGPTDTQYF.

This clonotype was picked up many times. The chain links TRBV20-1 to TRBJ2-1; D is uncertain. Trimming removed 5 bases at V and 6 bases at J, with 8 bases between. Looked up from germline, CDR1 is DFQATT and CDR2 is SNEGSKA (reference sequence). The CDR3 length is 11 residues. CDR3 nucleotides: TGCAGTGCTGCGCGAGCCAATGAGCAGTTCTTC. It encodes CSAARANEQFF.

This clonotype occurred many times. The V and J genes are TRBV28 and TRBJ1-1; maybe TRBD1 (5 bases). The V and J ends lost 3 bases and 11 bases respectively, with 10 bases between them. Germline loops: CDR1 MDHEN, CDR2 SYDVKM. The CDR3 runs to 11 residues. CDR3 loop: CASSFREGAFF. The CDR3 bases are TGTGCCAGCAGTTTCCGGGAGGGGGCTTTCTTT. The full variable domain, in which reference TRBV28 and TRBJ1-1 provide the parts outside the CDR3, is DVKVTQSSRYLVKRTGEKVFLECVQDMDHENMFWYRQDPGLGLRLIYFSYDVKMKEKGDIPEGYSVSREKKERFSLILESASTNQTSMYLCASSFREGAFFGQGTRLTVV.

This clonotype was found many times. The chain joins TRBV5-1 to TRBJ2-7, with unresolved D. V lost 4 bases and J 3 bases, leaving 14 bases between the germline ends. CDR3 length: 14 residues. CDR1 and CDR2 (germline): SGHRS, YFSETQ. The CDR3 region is CASSLPASRYEQYF. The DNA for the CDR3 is TGCGCCAGCAGCCTCCCGGCCAGTCGCTACGAGCAGTACTTC.

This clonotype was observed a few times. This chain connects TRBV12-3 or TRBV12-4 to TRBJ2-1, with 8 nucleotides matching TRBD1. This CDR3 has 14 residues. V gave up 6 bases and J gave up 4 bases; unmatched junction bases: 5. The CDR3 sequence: CASSPDRVYNEQFF. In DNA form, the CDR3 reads TGTGCCAGCAGCCCGGACAGGGTATACAATGAGCAGTTCTTC.

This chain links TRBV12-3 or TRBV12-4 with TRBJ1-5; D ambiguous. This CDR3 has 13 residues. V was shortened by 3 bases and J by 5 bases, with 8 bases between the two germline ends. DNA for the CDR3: TGTGCCAGCAGTTTGACGGCTGATCAGCCCCAGCATTTT. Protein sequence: CASSLTADQPQHF.

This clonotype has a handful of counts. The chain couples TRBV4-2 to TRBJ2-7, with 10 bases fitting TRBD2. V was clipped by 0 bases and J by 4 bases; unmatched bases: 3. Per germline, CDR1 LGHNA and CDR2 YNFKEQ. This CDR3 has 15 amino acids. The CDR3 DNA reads TGTGCCAGCAGCCAAGACCTAGCGGGGGAATACGAGCAGTACTTC. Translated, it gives CASSQDLAGEYEQYF.

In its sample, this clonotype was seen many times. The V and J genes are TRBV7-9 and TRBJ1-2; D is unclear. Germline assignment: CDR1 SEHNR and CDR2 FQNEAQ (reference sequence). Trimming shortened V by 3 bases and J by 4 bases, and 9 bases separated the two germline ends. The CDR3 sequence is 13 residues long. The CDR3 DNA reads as TGTGCCAGCAGCTTGGTCGCCCTCTATGGCTACACCTTC. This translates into CASSLVALYGYTF.

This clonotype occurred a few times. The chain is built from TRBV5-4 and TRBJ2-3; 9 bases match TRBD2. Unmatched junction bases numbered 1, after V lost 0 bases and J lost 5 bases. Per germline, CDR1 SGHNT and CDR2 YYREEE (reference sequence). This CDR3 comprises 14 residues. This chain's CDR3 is CASSLASGEDTQYF. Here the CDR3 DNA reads TGTGCCAGCAGCTTGGCTAGCGGGGAAGATACGCAGTATTTT. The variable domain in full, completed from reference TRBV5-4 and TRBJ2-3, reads ETGVTQSPTHLIKTRGQQVTLRCSSQSGHNTVSWYQQALGQGPQFIFQYYREEENGRGNFPPRFSGLQFPNYSSELNVNALELDDSALYLCASSLASGEDTQYFGPGTRLTVL.

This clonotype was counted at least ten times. The chain's CDR3 is CASSVEQGTTNTQYF. The CDR3, as DNA: TGTGCCAGCAGCGTAGAACAGGGAACGACTAATACGCAGTATTTT. The chain joins TRBV9 to TRBJ2-3, with D maybe TRBD1 (6 bases). Trimming removed 0 bases at V and 7 bases at J, with 15 bases between. Germline assignment: CDR1 SGDLS and CDR2 YYNGEE. The CDR3 has 15 amino acids.

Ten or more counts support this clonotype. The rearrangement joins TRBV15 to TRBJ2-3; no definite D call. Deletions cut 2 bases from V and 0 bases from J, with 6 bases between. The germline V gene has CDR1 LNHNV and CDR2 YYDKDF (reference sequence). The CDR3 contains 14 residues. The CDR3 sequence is CATSRYPSTDTQYF. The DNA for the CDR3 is TGTGCCACCAGCAGATATCCTAGCACAGATACGCAGTATTTT.

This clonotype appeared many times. The chain's CDR3 is CASSADLSLETQYF. In DNA form, the CDR3 reads TGTGCCAGCAGCGCGGACTTATCATTGGAGACCCAGTACTTC. The chain couples TRBV7-2 to TRBJ2-5; possible D gene TRBD2, 5 bases. The CDR3 contains 14 residues. V gave up 5 bases and J gave up 5 bases, with 15 bases separating them. The germline CDR1 and CDR2 sequences are SGHTA and FQGNSA. The full variable domain, its missing parts supplied by reference TRBV7-2 and TRBJ2-5, is GAGVSQSPSNKVTEKGKDVELRCDPISGHTALYWYRQSLGQGLEFLIYFQGNSAPDKSGLPSDRFSAERTGGSVSTLTIQRTQQEDSAVYLCASSADLSLETQYFGPGTRLLVL.

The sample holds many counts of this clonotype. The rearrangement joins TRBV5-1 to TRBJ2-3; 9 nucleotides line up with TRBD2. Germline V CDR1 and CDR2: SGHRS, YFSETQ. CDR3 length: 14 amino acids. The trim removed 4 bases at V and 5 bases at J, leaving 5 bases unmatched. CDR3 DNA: TGCGCCAGCAGCATTAGCGGGGGCGGAGATACGCAGTATTTT. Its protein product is CASSISGGGDTQYF.

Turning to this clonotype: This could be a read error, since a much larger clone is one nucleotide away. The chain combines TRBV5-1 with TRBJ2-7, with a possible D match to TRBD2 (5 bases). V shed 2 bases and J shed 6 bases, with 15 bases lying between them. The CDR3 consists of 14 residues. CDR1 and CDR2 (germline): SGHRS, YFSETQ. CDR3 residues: CASSFYQAEGEQYF. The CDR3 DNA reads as TGCGCCAGCAGCTTTTACCAGGCAGAGGGCGAGCAGTACTTC.

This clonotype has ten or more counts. The CDR3 spells CAISEGQDVSIHGYTF. The CDR3 bases are TGTGCCATCAGTGAGGGTCAGGATGTTAGTATTCATGGCTACACCTTC. The rearrangement links TRBV10-3 to TRBJ1-2; D unclear. From germline, CDR1 is ENHRY and CDR2 SYGVKD. Trimming took 2 bases from V and 6 from J, leaving 19 bases between them. The CDR3 is 16 residues long.

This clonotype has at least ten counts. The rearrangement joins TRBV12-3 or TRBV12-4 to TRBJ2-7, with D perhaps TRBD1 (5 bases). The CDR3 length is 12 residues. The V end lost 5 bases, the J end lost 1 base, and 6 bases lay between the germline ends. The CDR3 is CASSRQSYEQYF. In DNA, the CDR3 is TGTGCCAGCAGTAGACAGTCCTACGAGCAGTACTTC.

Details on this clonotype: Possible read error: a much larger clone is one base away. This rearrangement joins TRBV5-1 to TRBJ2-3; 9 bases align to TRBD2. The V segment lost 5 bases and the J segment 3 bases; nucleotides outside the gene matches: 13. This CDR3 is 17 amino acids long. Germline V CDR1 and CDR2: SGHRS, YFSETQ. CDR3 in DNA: TGCGCCAGCAGATTGACTGCTAGCGGGGAACCAACAGATACGCAGTATTTT. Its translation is CASRLTASGEPTDTQYF.

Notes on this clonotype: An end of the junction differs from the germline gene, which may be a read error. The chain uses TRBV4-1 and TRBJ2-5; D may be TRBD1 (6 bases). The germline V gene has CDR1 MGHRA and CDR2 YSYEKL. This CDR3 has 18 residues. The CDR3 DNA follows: TGCGCCAGCAGCCAAGATGGTCGTGGACAGTCGTACCATGAGACCCAGTACTTC. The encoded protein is CASSQDGRGQSYHETQYF.

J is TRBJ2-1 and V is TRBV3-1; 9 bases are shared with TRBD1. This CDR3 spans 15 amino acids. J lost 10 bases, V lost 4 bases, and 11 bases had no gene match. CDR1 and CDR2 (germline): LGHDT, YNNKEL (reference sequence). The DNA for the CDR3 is TGTGCCAGCAGCCCTAGGACAGGGGCGAGTCAGGAGCAGTTCTTC. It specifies CASSPRTGASQEQFF.

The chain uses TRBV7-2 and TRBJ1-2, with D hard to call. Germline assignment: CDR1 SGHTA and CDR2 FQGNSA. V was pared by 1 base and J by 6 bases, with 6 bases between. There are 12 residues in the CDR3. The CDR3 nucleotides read TGTGCCAGCAGCTTAGGTTCCAATGGCTACACCTTC. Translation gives CASSLGSNGYTF.

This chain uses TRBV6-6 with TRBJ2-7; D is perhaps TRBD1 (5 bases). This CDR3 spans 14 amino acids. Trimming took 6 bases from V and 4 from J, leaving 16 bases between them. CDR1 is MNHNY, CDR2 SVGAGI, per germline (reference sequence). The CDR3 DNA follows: TGTGCCAGCAGGAGACAGCACCTCTCGTACGAGCAGTACTTC. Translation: CASRRQHLSYEQYF.

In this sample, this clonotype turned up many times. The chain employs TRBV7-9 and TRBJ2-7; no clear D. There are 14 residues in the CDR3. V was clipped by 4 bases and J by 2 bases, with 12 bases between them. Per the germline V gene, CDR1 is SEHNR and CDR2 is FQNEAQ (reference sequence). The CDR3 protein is CASSSRSLAYEQYV. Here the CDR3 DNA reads TGTGCCAGCAGCTCCCGCTCCCTGGCCTACGAGCAGTACGTC.

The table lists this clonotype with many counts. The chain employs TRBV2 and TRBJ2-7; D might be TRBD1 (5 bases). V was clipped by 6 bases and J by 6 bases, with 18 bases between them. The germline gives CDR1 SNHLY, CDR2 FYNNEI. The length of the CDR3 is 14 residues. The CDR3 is CASRADSARFEQYV. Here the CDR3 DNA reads TGTGCCAGCAGAGCAGACAGCGCACGATTCGAGCAGTACGTC.